These T cell receptor beta chains were read from a single sample in a study of blood T cell repertoires in COVID-19. Libraries were prepared by immunoSEQ multiplex PCR; TCRdb keeps only in-frame clonotypes and omits some of them. This sample yields some 170,000 clones, of which roughly 87% are seen a single time; 8.4% belongs to the top ten. The sequencing input was peripheral blood. These receptors were collected from a woman in her 70s with acute or convalescent COVID-19. Both conserved end residues are part of each CDR3. A D gene is named only where the DNA matches it firmly. Clone size appears in some rows only: once, few, many, or a class for an expanded clone.

cdr3_nt: TGTGCCACCAGTGACAACTTCTACAATGAGCAGTTCTTC; cdr3_aa: CATSDNFYNEQFF; v_call: TRBV24-1; j_call: TRBJ2-1; clone_size: once; d_call: NA
cdr3_nt: TGTGCCAGCGCAGCCACAGGGCCTCCTTATGGCTACACCTTC; cdr3_aa: CASAATGPPYGYTF; v_call: TRBV28; j_call: TRBJ1-2; clone_size: few; d_call: NA
cdr3_nt: TGCGCCAGCAGGGCAGACAGGGGGGGTTCACCCCTCCACTTT; cdr3_aa: CASRADRGGSPLHF; v_call: TRBV10-2; j_call: TRBJ1-6; clone_size: NA; d_call: TRBD1
cdr3_nt: TGTGCCAGCACCGGGACTAGGGGATCCTACAATGAGCAGTTCTTC; cdr3_aa: CASTGTRGSYNEQFF; v_call: TRBV28; j_call: TRBJ2-1; clone_size: NA; d_call: TRBD2
cdr3_nt: TGTGCCAGCAGTCCCTCACAGGGGAAGATGGCCGGGGAGCTGTTTTTT; cdr3_aa: CASSPSQGKMAGELFF; v_call: TRBV28; j_call: TRBJ2-2; clone_size: NA; d_call: TRBD1
cdr3_nt: TGCAGCGTGCGGGGACAGCATAATGAAAAACTGTTTTTT; cdr3_aa: CSVRGQHNEKLFF; v_call: TRBV29-1; j_call: TRBJ1-4; clone_size: NA; d_call: TRBD1
cdr3_nt: TGCGCCAGCAGCTTAGGGACAGGCTACTACGAGCAGTACTTC; cdr3_aa: CASSLGTGYYEQYF; v_call: TRBV5-1; j_call: TRBJ2-7; clone_size: NA; d_call: TRBD1
cdr3_nt: TGTGCCAGCAGCCTAGGGACAGGGGGCTACGAGCAGTACTTC; cdr3_aa: CASSLGTGGYEQYF; v_call: TRBV28; j_call: TRBJ2-7; clone_size: few; d_call: TRBD1
cdr3_nt: TGTGCCAGCAGTTTATTCTTCCGGGGGGCGGACGGGGAGCTGTTTTTT; cdr3_aa: CASSLFFRGADGELFF; v_call: TRBV28; j_call: TRBJ2-2; clone_size: NA; d_call: NA
cdr3_nt: TGCGCCAGCAGCCAGTTAGGACAGGGAAACACCGGGGAGCTGTTTTTT; cdr3_aa: CASSQLGQGNTGELFF; v_call: TRBV4-1; j_call: TRBJ2-2; clone_size: NA; d_call: TRBD1
cdr3_nt: TGCGCCAGCAGCTTGGGACAGGGGGCAAGTGAGCAGTTCTTC; cdr3_aa: CASSLGQGASEQFF; v_call: TRBV5-1; j_call: TRBJ2-1; clone_size: NA; d_call: TRBD1
cdr3_nt: TGTGCCAGCAGCCCCCGGCGAGGGGGGAACACCGGGGAGCTGTTTTTT; cdr3_aa: CASSPRRGGNTGELFF; v_call: TRBV5-4; j_call: TRBJ2-2; clone_size: few; d_call: NA
cdr3_nt: TGTGCCAGCAGCGTCCTAGGCGCCGGGGAGCTGTTTTTT; cdr3_aa: CASSVLGAGELFF; v_call: TRBV2; j_call: TRBJ2-2; clone_size: NA; d_call: NA
cdr3_nt: TGCGCCAGCAGCTTGGGGGGGCGAAACAATGAGCAGTTCTTC; cdr3_aa: CASSLGGRNNEQFF; v_call: TRBV5-1; j_call: TRBJ2-1; clone_size: NA; d_call: NA
cdr3_nt: TGTGCCAGCAGTTACTCGTTAGCGGGGGGTAGAGATACGCAGTATTTT; cdr3_aa: CASSYSLAGGRDTQYF; v_call: TRBV6-2/TRBV6-3; j_call: TRBJ2-3; clone_size: NA; d_call: TRBD2
cdr3_nt: TGTGCCAGCAGTAACCCGGCAGGCACTGAAGCTTTCTTT; cdr3_aa: CASSNPAGTEAFF; v_call: TRBV6-2/TRBV6-3; j_call: TRBJ1-1; clone_size: NA; d_call: NA
cdr3_nt: TGTGCCAGCAGCTTCGACACAGGGAATTCGCAGTATTTT; cdr3_aa: CASSFDTGNSQYF; v_call: TRBV11-2; j_call: TRBJ2-3; clone_size: NA; d_call: NA
cdr3_nt: TGTGCCACCAGTGTGCCTAGCGGGGGTAGCACAGATACGCAGTATTTT; cdr3_aa: CATSVPSGGSTDTQYF; v_call: TRBV24-1; j_call: TRBJ2-3; clone_size: NA; d_call: TRBD2
cdr3_nt: TGTGCCAGCAGCGTAGAGGGATCAGGGAAGGCGGGCTACACCTTC; cdr3_aa: CASSVEGSGKAGYTF; v_call: TRBV9; j_call: TRBJ1-2; clone_size: NA; d_call: NA
cdr3_nt: TGTGCCAGAAGCTTTGCGGGACAGGGGGAAGAGGGGTATAATTCACCCCTCCACTTT; cdr3_aa: CARSFAGQGEEGYNSPLHF; v_call: TRBV5-3; j_call: TRBJ1-6; clone_size: NA; d_call: TRBD1
cdr3_nt: TGTGCCAGCAGCCAAGCCGTGTATAGCACAGATACGCAGTATTTT; cdr3_aa: CASSQAVYSTDTQYF; v_call: TRBV14; j_call: TRBJ2-3; clone_size: few; d_call: NA
cdr3_nt: TGTGCCAGCAGCTTACTAGACCGGGGCTACACCTTC; cdr3_aa: CASSLLDRGYTF; v_call: TRBV7-8; j_call: TRBJ1-2; clone_size: NA; d_call: NA
cdr3_nt: TGCGCCAGCAGCCAAGATACGGGAATGGGCAACTATGGCTACACCTTC; cdr3_aa: CASSQDTGMGNYGYTF; v_call: TRBV4-3; j_call: TRBJ1-2; clone_size: NA; d_call: NA
cdr3_nt: TGTGCCAGTAGTATCTTACTAGCGGGAGCAGGGAATGAGCAGTTCTTC; cdr3_aa: CASSILLAGAGNEQFF; v_call: TRBV19; j_call: TRBJ2-1; clone_size: NA; d_call: TRBD2
cdr3_nt: TGTGCCAGCAGTTCTCGCTACGAGCAGTACTTC; cdr3_aa: CASSSRYEQYF; v_call: TRBV28; j_call: TRBJ2-7; clone_size: few; d_call: NA
cdr3_nt: TGTGCCAGCAGTTACTACGGGACTTTCGTCAATGAGCAGTTCTTC; cdr3_aa: CASSYYGTFVNEQFF; v_call: TRBV6-2/TRBV6-3; j_call: TRBJ2-1; clone_size: few; d_call: NA
cdr3_nt: TGCGCCAGCAGAATGGGACAGGGGGACTACGAGCAGTACTTC; cdr3_aa: CASRMGQGDYEQYF; v_call: TRBV5-1; j_call: TRBJ2-7; clone_size: few; d_call: TRBD1
cdr3_nt: TGTGCCAGCAGCCAGACAGCTAACACTGAAGCTTTCTTT; cdr3_aa: CASSQTANTEAFF; v_call: TRBV5-5; j_call: TRBJ1-1; clone_size: NA; d_call: NA
cdr3_nt: TGTGCCAGCAGCCCCCGAGGATCCTACGAGCAGTACTTC; cdr3_aa: CASSPRGSYEQYF; v_call: TRBV7-3; j_call: TRBJ2-7; clone_size: few; d_call: NA
cdr3_nt: TGTGCCAGCAGCCAAGGGGCACAGGGGAATTCACCCCTCCACTTT; cdr3_aa: CASSQGAQGNSPLHF; v_call: TRBV3-1/TRBV3-2; j_call: TRBJ1-6; clone_size: NA; d_call: TRBD1
cdr3_nt: TGTGCCAGCAGCTTACCTACATTTCCGGGACAGGGGGACTGCACCTTC; cdr3_aa: CASSLPTFPGQGDCTF; v_call: TRBV7-2; j_call: TRBJ1-2; clone_size: NA; d_call: TRBD1
cdr3_nt: TGTGCCAGCAGTTTGCAGGGGGCAAACTACGAGCAGTACTTC; cdr3_aa: CASSLQGANYEQYF; v_call: TRBV27; j_call: TRBJ2-7; clone_size: few; d_call: TRBD1
cdr3_nt: TGTGCCATCAGTGAGCCGGGACAGGGGAGTGAAAAACTGTTTTTT; cdr3_aa: CAISEPGQGSEKLFF; v_call: TRBV10-3; j_call: TRBJ1-4; clone_size: NA; d_call: TRBD1
cdr3_nt: TGTGCCAGCACCAGTTGGGGGCGCGGAGGCAATCAGCCCCAGCATTTT; cdr3_aa: CASTSWGRGGNQPQHF; v_call: TRBV19; j_call: TRBJ1-5; clone_size: NA; d_call: NA
cdr3_nt: TGCGCCAGCAGCTTCCTCGGTTCGGGGGGGGAAGAAACCCAGTACTTC; cdr3_aa: CASSFLGSGGEETQYF; v_call: TRBV5-1; j_call: TRBJ2-5; clone_size: NA; d_call: TRBD2
cdr3_nt: TGTGCCAGCAGTGCCCGCCGGGGCTACACCTTC; cdr3_aa: CASSARRGYTF; v_call: TRBV28; j_call: TRBJ1-2; clone_size: NA; d_call: NA
cdr3_nt: TGTGCCATCAGTAACGGTTGTGAAAAACTGTTTTTT; cdr3_aa: CAISNGCEKLFF; v_call: TRBV10-3; j_call: TRBJ1-4; clone_size: NA; d_call: NA
cdr3_nt: TGTGCCAGCAGTCCCCGGGGCAGGGGGAATCAGCCCCAGCATTTT; cdr3_aa: CASSPRGRGNQPQHF; v_call: TRBV28; j_call: TRBJ1-5; clone_size: NA; d_call: TRBD1
cdr3_nt: TGTGCCAGCAGTTTCCGACTAGCGGGAGTTAGGACAGATACGCAGTATTTT; cdr3_aa: CASSFRLAGVRTDTQYF; v_call: TRBV27; j_call: TRBJ2-3; clone_size: NA; d_call: TRBD2
cdr3_nt: TGTGCCAGCACGGGACAGGGGTACACTGAAGCTTTCTTT; cdr3_aa: CASTGQGYTEAFF; v_call: TRBV2; j_call: TRBJ1-1; clone_size: few; d_call: TRBD1
cdr3_nt: TGTGCCAGCAGCTTAACGGAGTTCAACTCCTACGAGCAGTACTTC; cdr3_aa: CASSLTEFNSYEQYF; v_call: TRBV7-8; j_call: TRBJ2-7; clone_size: NA; d_call: NA
cdr3_nt: TGTGCCAGCAGTCGACAGGACTATAATTCACCCCTCCACTTT; cdr3_aa: CASSRQDYNSPLHF; v_call: TRBV2; j_call: TRBJ1-6; clone_size: once; d_call: NA
cdr3_nt: TGTGCCAGCAGGGATTCGGGGGTCCGGAGCTCCTATAATTCACCCCTCCACTTT; cdr3_aa: CASRDSGVRSSYNSPLHF; v_call: TRBV28; j_call: TRBJ1-6; clone_size: NA; d_call: NA
cdr3_nt: TGTGCCAGCAGCCCGGGCCCAGGGGAAGCTAACTATGGCTACACCTTC; cdr3_aa: CASSPGPGEANYGYTF; v_call: TRBV4-2; j_call: TRBJ1-2; clone_size: NA; d_call: NA
cdr3_nt: TGCGCCAGCACCCCCGGGACAGGGGCCTACACCGGGGAGCTGTTTTTT; cdr3_aa: CASTPGTGAYTGELFF; v_call: TRBV5-1; j_call: TRBJ2-2; clone_size: NA; d_call: TRBD1
cdr3_nt: TGTGCCAGCAGTGAATTTAGACAGCTAAATTCACCCCTCCACTTT; cdr3_aa: CASSEFRQLNSPLHF; v_call: TRBV2; j_call: TRBJ1-6; clone_size: NA; d_call: NA
cdr3_nt: TGTGCCAGCTGGCAGCGACAGGACACCGGGGAGCTGTTTTTT; cdr3_aa: CASWQRQDTGELFF; v_call: TRBV28; j_call: TRBJ2-2; clone_size: few; d_call: NA